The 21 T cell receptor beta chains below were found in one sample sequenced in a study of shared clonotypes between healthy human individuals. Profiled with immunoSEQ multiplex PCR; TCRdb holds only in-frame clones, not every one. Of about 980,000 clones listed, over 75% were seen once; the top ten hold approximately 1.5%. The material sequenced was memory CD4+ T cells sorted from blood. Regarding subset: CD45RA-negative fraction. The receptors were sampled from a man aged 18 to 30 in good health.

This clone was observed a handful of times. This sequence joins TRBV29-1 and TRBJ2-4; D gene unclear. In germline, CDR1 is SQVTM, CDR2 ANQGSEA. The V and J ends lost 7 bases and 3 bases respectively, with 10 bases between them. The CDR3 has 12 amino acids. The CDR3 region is CSEHLVKNIQYF. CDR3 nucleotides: TGCAGCGAACATTTAGTCAAAAACATTCAGTACTTC.

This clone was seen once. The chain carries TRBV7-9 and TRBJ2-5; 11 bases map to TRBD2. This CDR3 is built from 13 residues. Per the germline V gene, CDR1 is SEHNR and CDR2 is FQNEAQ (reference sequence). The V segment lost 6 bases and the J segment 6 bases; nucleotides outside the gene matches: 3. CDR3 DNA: TGTGCCAGCAGTTGGACTAGCGGGCAGACCCAGTACTTC. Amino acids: CASSWTSGQTQYF.

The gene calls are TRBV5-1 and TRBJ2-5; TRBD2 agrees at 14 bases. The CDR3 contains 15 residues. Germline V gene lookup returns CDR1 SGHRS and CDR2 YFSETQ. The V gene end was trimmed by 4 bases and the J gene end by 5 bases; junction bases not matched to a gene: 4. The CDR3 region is CASSLTSGGAETQYF. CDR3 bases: TGCGCCAGCAGCCTGACTAGCGGGGGGGCGGAGACCCAGTACTTC.

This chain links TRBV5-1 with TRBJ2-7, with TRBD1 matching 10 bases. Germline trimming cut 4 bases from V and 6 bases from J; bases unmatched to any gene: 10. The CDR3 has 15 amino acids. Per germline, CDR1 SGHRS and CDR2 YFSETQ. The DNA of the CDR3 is TGCGCCAGCAGCCCACGGGACAGGGGCTTGGTCGAGCAGTACTTC. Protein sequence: CASSPRDRGLVEQYF.

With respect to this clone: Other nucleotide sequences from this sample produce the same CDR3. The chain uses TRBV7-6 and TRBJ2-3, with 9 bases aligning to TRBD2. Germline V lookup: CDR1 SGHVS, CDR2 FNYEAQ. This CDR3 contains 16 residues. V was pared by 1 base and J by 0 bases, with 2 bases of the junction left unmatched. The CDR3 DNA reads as TGTGCCAGCAGCTTAGACGCGGGAGGGAGCACAGATACGCAGTATTTT. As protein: CASSLDAGGSTDTQYF.

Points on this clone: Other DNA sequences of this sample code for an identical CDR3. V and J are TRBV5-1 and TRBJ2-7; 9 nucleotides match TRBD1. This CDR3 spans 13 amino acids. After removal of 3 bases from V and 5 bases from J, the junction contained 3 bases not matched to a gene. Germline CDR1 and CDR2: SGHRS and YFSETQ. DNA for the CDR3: TGCGCCAGCAGCTCGGGACAGGGTGACGAGCAGTACTTC. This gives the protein CASSSGQGDEQYF.

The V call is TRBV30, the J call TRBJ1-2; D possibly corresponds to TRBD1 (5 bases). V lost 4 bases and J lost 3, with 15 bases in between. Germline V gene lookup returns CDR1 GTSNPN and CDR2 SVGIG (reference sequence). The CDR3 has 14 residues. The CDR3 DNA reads TGTGCCTGGACCCGGGACCTCGGGGACTATGGCTACACCTTC. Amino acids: CAWTRDLGDYGYTF.

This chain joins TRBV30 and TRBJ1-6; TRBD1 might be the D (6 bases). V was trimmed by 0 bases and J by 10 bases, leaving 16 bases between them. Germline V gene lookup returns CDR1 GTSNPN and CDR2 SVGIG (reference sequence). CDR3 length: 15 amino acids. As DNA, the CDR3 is TGTGCCTGGAGTGTAAAACAGGGAAGAGGCTCACCCCTCCACTTT. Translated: CAWSVKQGRGSPLHF.

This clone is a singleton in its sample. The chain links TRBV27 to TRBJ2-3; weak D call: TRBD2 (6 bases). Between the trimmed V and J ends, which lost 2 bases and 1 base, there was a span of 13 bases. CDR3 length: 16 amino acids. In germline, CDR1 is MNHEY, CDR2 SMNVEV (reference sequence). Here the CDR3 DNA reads TGTGCCAGCAGTTTAAGAGGATGGGAGGGCACAGATACGCAGTATTTT. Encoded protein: CASSLRGWEGTDTQYF.

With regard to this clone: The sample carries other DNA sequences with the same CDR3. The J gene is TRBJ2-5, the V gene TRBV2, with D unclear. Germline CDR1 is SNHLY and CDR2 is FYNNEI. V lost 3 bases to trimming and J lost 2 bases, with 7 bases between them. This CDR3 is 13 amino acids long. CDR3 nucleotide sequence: TGTGCCAGCAGTGATTGGGGTCAAGAGACCCAGTACTTC. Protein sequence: CASSDWGQETQYF.

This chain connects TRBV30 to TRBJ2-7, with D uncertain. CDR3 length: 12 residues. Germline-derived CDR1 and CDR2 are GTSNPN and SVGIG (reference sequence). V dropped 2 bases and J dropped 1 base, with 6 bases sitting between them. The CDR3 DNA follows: TGTGCCTGGAGTAAGGTATCCTACGAGCAGTACTTC. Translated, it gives CAWSKVSYEQYF.

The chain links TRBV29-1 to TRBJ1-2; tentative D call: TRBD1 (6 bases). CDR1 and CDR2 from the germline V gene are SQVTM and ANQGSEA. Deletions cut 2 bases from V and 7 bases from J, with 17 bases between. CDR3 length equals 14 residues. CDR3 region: CSVEMAGAVGGYTF. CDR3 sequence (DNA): TGCAGCGTTGAAATGGCAGGGGCGGTTGGTGGCTACACCTTC. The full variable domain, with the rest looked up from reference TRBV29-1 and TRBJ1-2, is SAVISQKPSRDICQRGTSLTIQCQVDSQVTMMFWYRQQPGQSLTLIATANQGSEATYESGFVIDKFPISRPNLTFSTLTVSNMSPEDSSIYLCSVEMAGAVGGYTFGSGTRLTVV.

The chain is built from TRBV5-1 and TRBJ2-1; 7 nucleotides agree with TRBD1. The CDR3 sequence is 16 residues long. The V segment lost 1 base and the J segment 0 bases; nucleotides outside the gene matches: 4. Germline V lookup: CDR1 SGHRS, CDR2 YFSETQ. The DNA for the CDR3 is TGCGCCAGCAGCTTGACAGGGGCCCGCTCCTACAATGAGCAGTTCTTC. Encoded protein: CASSLTGARSYNEQFF.

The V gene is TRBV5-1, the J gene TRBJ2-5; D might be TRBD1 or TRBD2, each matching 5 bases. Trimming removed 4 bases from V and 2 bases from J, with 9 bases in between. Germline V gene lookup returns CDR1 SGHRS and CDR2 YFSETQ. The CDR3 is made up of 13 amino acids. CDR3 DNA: TGCGCCAGCAGCGGGGGTTTACAAGAGACCCAGTACTTC. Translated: CASSGGLQETQYF.

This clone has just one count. CDR3 residues: CAWSFGTGDSPLHF. For the CDR3, the DNA is TGTGCCTGGAGTTTCGGGACAGGGGATTCACCCCTCCACTTT. V gene TRBV30 combines with J gene TRBJ1-6; 10 bases match TRBD1. Losses at the gene ends were 2 bases for V and 8 bases for J; bases not matched to a gene: 3. Germline values: CDR1 GTSNPN, CDR2 SVGIG (reference sequence). The CDR3 totals 14 residues. Full variable domain (rest looked up from reference TRBV30 and TRBJ1-6): SQTIHQWPATLVQPVGSPLSLECTVEGTSNPNLYWYRQAAGRGLQLLFYSVGIGQISSEVPQNLSASRPQDRQFILSSKKLLLSDSGFYLCAWSFGTGDSPLHFGNGTRLTVT.

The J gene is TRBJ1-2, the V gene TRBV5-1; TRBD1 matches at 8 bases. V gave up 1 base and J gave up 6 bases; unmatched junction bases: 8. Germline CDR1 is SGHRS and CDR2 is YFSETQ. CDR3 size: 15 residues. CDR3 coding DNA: TGCGCCAGCAGCTTGAGCAGGGGGCCGATGGATGGCTACACCTTC. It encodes CASSLSRGPMDGYTF.

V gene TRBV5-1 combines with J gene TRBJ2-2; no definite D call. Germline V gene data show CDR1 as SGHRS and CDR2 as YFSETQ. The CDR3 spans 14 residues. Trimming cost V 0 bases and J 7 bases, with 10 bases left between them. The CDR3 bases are TGCGCCAGCAGCTTGGAAAGGCGCGTCGGGGAGCTGTTTTTT. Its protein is CASSLERRVGELFF.

The chain's CDR3 is CAWSLGVSYNEQFF. CDR3 coding DNA: TGTGCCTGGAGCCTGGGGGTCTCCTACAATGAGCAGTTCTTC. This chain joins TRBV30 and TRBJ2-1, with D possibly called TRBD1 or TRBD2 (5 bases each). The CDR3 sequence is 14 residues long. The germline CDR1 and CDR2 sequences are GTSNPN and SVGIG (reference sequence). V was clipped by 3 bases and J by 0 bases, with 9 bases between them.

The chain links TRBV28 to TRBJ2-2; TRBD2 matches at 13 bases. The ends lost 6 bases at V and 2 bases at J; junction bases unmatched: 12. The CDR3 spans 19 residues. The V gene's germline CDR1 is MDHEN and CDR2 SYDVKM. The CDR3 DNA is TGTGCCAGCAGCGCTACTAGCGGGGGGGCCCTGATAAACACCGGGGAGCTGTTTTTT. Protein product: CASSATSGGALINTGELFF.

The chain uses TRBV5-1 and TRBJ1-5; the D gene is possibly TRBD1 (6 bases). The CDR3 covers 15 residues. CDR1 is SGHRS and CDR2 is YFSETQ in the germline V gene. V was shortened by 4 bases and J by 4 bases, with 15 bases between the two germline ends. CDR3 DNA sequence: TGCGCCAGCAGCGAGGATGGCCAGGGGAATCAGCCCCAGCATTTT. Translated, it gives CASSEDGQGNQPQHF.

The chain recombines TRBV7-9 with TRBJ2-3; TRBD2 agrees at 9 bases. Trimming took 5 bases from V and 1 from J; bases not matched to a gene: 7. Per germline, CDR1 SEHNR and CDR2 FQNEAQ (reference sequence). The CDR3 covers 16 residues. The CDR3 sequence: CASSVGASGGTDTQYF. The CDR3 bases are TGTGCCAGCAGCGTCGGTGCTAGCGGGGGCACAGATACGCAGTATTTT.